The following is a T cell receptor beta chain sequence with its context. This sample is part of a study of blood T cell repertoires in COVID-19. Original analysis: How many nucleated cells were present was estimated from reference gene primer amplification. Measured with immunoSEQ multiplex PCR; TCRdb has only the in-frame clones, and not every one. The V and J calls and clone size are taken from that table; D and trimming were inferred from the DNA. The data hold about 290,000 clones, with nearly 90% observed a single time. V gave up 6 bases and J gave up 10 bases, with 19 bases separating them. Germline V gene lookup returns CDR1 SGHRS and CDR2 YFSETQ. The CDR3 sequence is 14 residues long.

Sequences were obtained from peripheral blood. The TCR comes from a woman in her thirties with COVID-19, enrolled during active disease. The V gene is TRBV5-1, the J gene TRBJ1-4; D is undetermined. The CDR3 DNA sequence: TGCGCCAGCACGAGTTCAGGCAACCGGGGAAAACTGTTTTTT. Protein product: CASTSSGNRGKLFF.